These 20 T cell receptor beta chains were all obtained from the same sample, sequenced in a study of blood T cell repertoires in COVID-19. TCRdb's copy holds only in-frame clones and misses some; the assay was immunoSEQ multiplex PCR. The sample includes some 98,000 clones, less than 85% seen only once; the top ten take roughly 10%. The sample comprised peripheral blood. The receptors shown here come from a man between 65 and 79 years old with active or convalescent COVID-19.

This clone was observed a few times. The rearrangement links TRBV5-4 to TRBJ2-4; perhaps TRBD2 as D (6 bases). CDR1 and CDR2 (germline): SGHNT, YYREEE (reference sequence). V lost 4 bases and J lost 7, with 15 bases in between. This CDR3 region has 14 residues. The CDR3 nucleotides read TGTGCCAGCAGCCCTACCGGGAGCTTTAACATTCAGTACTTC. Translated: CASSPTGSFNIQYF.

This clone is a singleton in its sample. The V call is TRBV6-1, the J call TRBJ1-2; D gene uncertain. This CDR3 has 16 amino acids. V was cut by 4 bases and J by 1 base, with 16 bases left in between. Germline V gene data show CDR1 as MNHNS and CDR2 as SASEGT. CDR3 nucleotide sequence: TGTGCCAGCAGTGCCTCGACAACGGGGAGTAACTATGGCTACACCTTC. As protein: CASSASTTGSNYGYTF.

V usage is TRBV2 and J usage is TRBJ1-1; maybe TRBD1 (6 bases). The V and J ends lost 7 bases and 1 base respectively, with 13 bases between them. The germline gives CDR1 SNHLY, CDR2 FYNNEI. The CDR3 is 14 residues long. Here the CDR3 reads CASNFWGRNTEAFF. The CDR3 DNA reads as TGTGCCAGCAATTTTTGGGGGCGGAACACTGAAGCTTTCTTT.

The gene calls are TRBV7-9 and TRBJ2-1; D is unclear. The CDR3 extends over 10 amino acids. CDR1 is SEHNR, CDR2 FQNEAQ, per germline (reference sequence). With 5 bases removed from V and 9 bases from J, the gap between germline ends came to 5 bases. CDR3 bases: TGTGCCAGCAGCGAGGTTGAGCAGTTCTTC. Residues: CASSEVEQFF.

The chain combines TRBV3-1 (or the pseudogene TRBV3-2) with TRBJ1-4; TRBD1 matches 7 bases. The CDR3 is 15 residues long. Germline lookup yields CDR1 LGHDT and CDR2 YNNKEL (reference sequence). The J segment lost 8 bases and the V segment lost 1 base, leaving 7 bases of the junction unmatched. The CDR3 DNA follows: TGTGCCAGCAGCCAAGGTCGGCAGGGGGACGAAAAACTGTTTTTT. Its translation is CASSQGRQGDEKLFF.

The genes are TRBV7-8 and TRBJ2-3; 8 bases line up with TRBD2. Germline CDR1 is SGHVS and CDR2 is FQNEAQ. The CDR3 covers 15 residues. V lost 1 base, J lost 3 bases, and 3 bases stayed unmatched. The CDR3 DNA is TGTGCCAGCAGCTTAGACGGGGGGGGAACAGATACGCAGTATTTT. It yields the protein CASSLDGGGTDTQYF.

V is TRBV29-1 and J is TRBJ2-5, with D perhaps matching TRBD2 (6 bases). The CDR3 is 14 residues long. V lost 6 bases, J lost 5 bases, and 19 bases lay in between. The germline CDR1 and CDR2 sequences are SQVTM and ANQGSEA. This CDR3 is CSVGGTHYRETQYF. As DNA, the CDR3 is TGCAGCGTCGGCGGGACCCATTATCGTGAGACCCAGTACTTC.

Only one count was recorded for this clone. V gene TRBV10-1 combines with J gene TRBJ2-7, with unresolved D. Per the germline V gene, CDR1 is WNHNN and CDR2 is SYGVQD (reference sequence). The V and J ends lost 8 bases and 4 bases respectively, with 3 bases between them. The CDR3 extends over 9 amino acids. The CDR3 DNA reads as TGCGCCAGCTCGTACGAGCAGTACTTC. Translated: CASSYEQYF.

The V gene is TRBV28, the J gene TRBJ2-3; TRBD1 agrees at 9 bases. The CDR3 runs 15 residues. V shed 2 bases, J shed 3 bases, and the junction held 3 bases outside the gene matches. CDR1 is MDHEN and CDR2 is SYDVKM in the germline V gene. The CDR3, as DNA: TGTGCCAGCAGTTTAGGGACAGGGAGTACAGATACGCAGTATTTT. It codes for CASSLGTGSTDTQYF.

Written as DNA, the CDR3 is TGTGCCAGCAGCCTCCCAGGGGGCGAGCAGTACTTC. The encoded protein is CASSLPGGEQYF. V gene TRBV12-3 or TRBV12-4 combines with J gene TRBJ2-7; 7 bases align to TRBD1. V was clipped by 6 bases and J by 6 bases; unmatched bases: 5. This CDR3 is built from 12 residues.

This clone has at least ten counts. V usage is TRBV19 and J usage is TRBJ1-5, with 10 bases aligning to TRBD1. V was clipped by 5 bases and J by 7 bases; unmatched bases: 5. Germline CDR1 reads LNHDA; CDR2 reads SQIVND (reference sequence). This CDR3 is 14 amino acids long. The CDR3 DNA follows: TGTGCCAGTAGTGCGGACAGGGGGGAACAGCCCCAGCATTTT. Residues: CASSADRGEQPQHF.

This chain connects TRBV2 to TRBJ2-1; D is possibly TRBD2 (5 bases). Deletions cut 2 bases from V and 4 bases from J, with 9 bases between. The CDR3 sequence is 14 residues long. Looked up from germline, CDR1 is SNHLY and CDR2 is FYNNEI. CDR3 loop: CASSEKAAYNEQFF. The DNA for the CDR3 is TGTGCCAGCAGTGAAAAAGCGGCGTACAATGAGCAGTTCTTC.

The chain is built from TRBV12-2 and TRBJ2-6; the D call of TRBD1 is as the table states it, not checked on the DNA. TRBV12-2 is a pseudogene locus. This CDR3 spans 17 amino acids. CDR3: CASRSRRTGTGANVLTF. CDR3 nucleotide sequence: TGTGCAAGTCGCTCCAGACGGACAGGGACTGGGGCCAACGTCCTGACTTTC.

V and J are TRBV6-2 or TRBV6-3 and TRBJ1-2; D call uncertain. The ends were cut back, 6 bases at V and 6 bases at J, with 17 bases in the middle. Germline V lookup: CDR1 MNHEY, CDR2 SVGEGT. The CDR3 sequence is 14 residues long. The CDR3 loop is CASSFPVVSHGYTF. The CDR3, as DNA: TGTGCCAGCAGCTTTCCGGTGGTATCACATGGCTACACCTTC.

This chain joins TRBV6-2 or TRBV6-3 and TRBJ1-1; D ambiguous. Trimming removed 1 base from V and 6 bases from J, with 6 bases in between. The CDR3 is made up of 12 amino acids. Germline CDR1 reads MNHEY; CDR2 reads SVGEGT. The CDR3 loop reads CASSYLSSEAFF. Written as DNA, the CDR3 is TGTGCCAGCAGTTACTTATCGTCTGAAGCTTTCTTT.

The V and J genes are TRBV15 and TRBJ2-3, with D perhaps TRBD1 (5 bases). There are 14 residues in the CDR3. V dropped 5 bases and J dropped 0 bases, with 9 bases sitting between them. CDR1 is LNHNV and CDR2 is YYDKDF in the germline V gene (reference sequence). The CDR3 reads CATSLDRSTDTQYF. The CDR3 DNA reads as TGTGCCACCAGCCTTGACAGAAGCACAGATACGCAGTATTTT.

The V and J genes are TRBV9 and TRBJ1-1; no clear D. The germline V gene encodes CDR1 SGDLS and CDR2 YYNGEE. CDR3 length: 14 residues. Trimming stripped 3 bases from V and 3 bases from J, with 12 bases between. For the CDR3, the DNA is TGTGCCAGCAGCGCACCTACGGGGTACACTGAAGCTTTCTTT. Amino acid sequence: CASSAPTGYTEAFF.

The chain joins TRBV19 to TRBJ2-7; D may be TRBD1 (6 bases). The CDR3 totals 11 residues. Germline lookup yields CDR1 LNHDA and CDR2 SQIVND (reference sequence). The V and J ends lost 8 bases and 7 bases respectively, with 12 bases between them. The CDR3 nucleotides are TGTGCCAGTCAACAGGGCCTGGAGCAGTACTTC. Encoded protein: CASQQGLEQYF. Filled out from reference TRBV19 and TRBJ2-7, the complete variable domain reads DGGITQSPKYLFRKEGQNVTLSCEQNLNHDAMYWYRQDPGQGLRLIYYSQIVNDFQKGDIAEGYSVSREKKESFPLTVTSAQKNPTAFYLCASQQGLEQYFGPGTRLTVT.

This chain joins TRBV7-9 and TRBJ2-5, with D tentatively TRBD2 (5 bases). Between the trimmed V and J ends, which lost 6 bases and 5 bases, there was a span of 13 bases. Germline V CDR1 and CDR2: SEHNR, FQNEAQ (reference sequence). The CDR3 has 13 residues. CDR3 nucleotides: TGTGCCAGCAGAGGACTGCGGGCCGAGACCCAGTACTTC. This translates into CASRGLRAETQYF.

The chain is built from TRBV27 and TRBJ1-5; D is unclear. Germline V CDR1 and CDR2: MNHEY, SMNVEV (reference sequence). The CDR3 has 14 amino acids. The ends were cut back, 6 bases at V and 2 bases at J, with 11 bases in the middle. The CDR3, as DNA: TGTGCCAGCAGATTCATGGCGGGCAATCAGCCCCAGCATTTT. This translates into CASRFMAGNQPQHF.